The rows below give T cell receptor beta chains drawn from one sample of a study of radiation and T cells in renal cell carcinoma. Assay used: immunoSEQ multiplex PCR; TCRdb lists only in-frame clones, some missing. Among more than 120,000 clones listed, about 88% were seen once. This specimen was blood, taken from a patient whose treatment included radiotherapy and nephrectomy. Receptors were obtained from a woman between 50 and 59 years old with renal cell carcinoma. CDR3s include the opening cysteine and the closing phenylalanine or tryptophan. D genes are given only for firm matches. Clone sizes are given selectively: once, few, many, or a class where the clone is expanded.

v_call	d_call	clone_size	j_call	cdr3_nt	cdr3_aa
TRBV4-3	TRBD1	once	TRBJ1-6	TGCGCCAGCAGCCAAGCCGGGACAGAGAATTCACCCCTCCACTTT	CASSQAGTENSPLHF
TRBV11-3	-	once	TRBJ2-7	TGTGCCAGCAGCTTGGGGCCAGCGTCCAACTACGAGCAGTACTTC	CASSLGPASNYEQYF
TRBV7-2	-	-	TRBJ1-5	TGTGCCAGCAGCCGAGTTCCAGGGAACAATCAGCCCCAGCATTTT	CASSRVPGNNQPQHF
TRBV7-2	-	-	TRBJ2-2	TGTGCCAGCAGCTTAGTCGGGACGAACACCGGGGAGCTGTTTTTT	CASSLVGTNTGELFF
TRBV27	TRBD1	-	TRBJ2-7	TGTGCCAGCGGTAACTTCAGGACAGGGCCCTACGAGCAGTACTTC	CASGNFRTGPYEQYF
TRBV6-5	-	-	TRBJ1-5	TGTGCCAGCAGTTACTCGACAACGGGGCAGCCCCAGCATTTT	CASSYSTTGQPQHF
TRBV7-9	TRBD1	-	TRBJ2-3	TGTGCCAGCAGCTTGGGACAGGGGGTAGATACGCAGTATTTT	CASSLGQGVDTQYF
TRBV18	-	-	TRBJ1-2	TGTGCCAGCTCACCATCGAGGGAGAACTATGGCTACACCTTC	CASSPSRENYGYTF
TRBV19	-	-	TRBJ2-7	TGTGCCAGTAGTACAGCCTCTAACTCCTACGAGCAGTACTTC	CASSTASNSYEQYF
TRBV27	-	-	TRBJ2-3	TGTGCCAGCAGTTTTCGGCGGGACGGCACAGATACGCAGTATTTT	CASSFRRDGTDTQYF
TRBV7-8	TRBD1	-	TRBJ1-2	TGTGCCAGCAGCTTAGGGCAGGGGGCGCCCACCTTC	CASSLGQGAPTF
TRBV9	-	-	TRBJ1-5	TGTGCCAGCAGCGTAGAGGGACACACCAATCAGCCCCAGCATTTT	CASSVEGHTNQPQHF
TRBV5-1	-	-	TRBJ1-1	TGCGCCAGCAGCTACATTGGGAACACTGAAGCTTTCTTT	CASSYIGNTEAFF
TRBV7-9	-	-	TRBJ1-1	TGTGCCAGCAGCTTAGCGTTGAAGAACACTGAAGCTTTCTTT	CASSLALKNTEAFF
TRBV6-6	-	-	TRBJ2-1	TGTGCCAGCAGACCTCGACAGGTTAGGCATGAGCAGTTCTTC	CASRPRQVRHEQFF
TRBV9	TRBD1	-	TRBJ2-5	TGTGCCAGCAGCTCCCGGACAGGGGAAGAGACCCAGTACTTC	CASSSRTGEETQYF
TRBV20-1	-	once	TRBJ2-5	TGCAGTGCCAATCACCAAGAGACCCAGTACTTC	CSANHQETQYF
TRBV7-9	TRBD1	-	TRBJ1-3	TGTGCCAGCACCTATCTGGGAGGGGGCTTCTCTGGAAACACCATATATTTT	CASTYLGGGFSGNTIYF
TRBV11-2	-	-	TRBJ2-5	TGTGCCAGCAGCTTAGGCAGGGGTGAGACCCAGTACTTC	CASSLGRGETQYF
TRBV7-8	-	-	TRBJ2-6	TGTGCCAGCAGCCCTATGACCGGACCGGGGGCCAACGTCCTGACTTTC	CASSPMTGPGANVLTF
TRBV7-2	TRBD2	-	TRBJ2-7	TGTGCCAGCTCCCCATCTAGCGGGAGTTACGAGCAGTACTTC	CASSPSSGSYEQYF
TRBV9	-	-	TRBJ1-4	TGTGCCAGCAGCGTAGCTGCCAAGGTGGGCGAAAAACTGTTTTTT	CASSVAAKVGEKLFF
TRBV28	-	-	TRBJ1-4	TGTGCCAGCAGTCAAAGGACAGCAACTAATGAAAAACTGTTTTTT	CASSQRTATNEKLFF
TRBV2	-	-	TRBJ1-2	TGTGCCAGCACTGAGTTTAACTATGGCTACACCTTC	CASTEFNYGYTF